This T cell receptor (beta chain) stems from a study of blood T cell repertoires in COVID-19. Profiled with immunoSEQ multiplex PCR; TCRdb holds only in-frame clones, not every one. The sample holds 120,000 or so clones; 80% to 85% are singletons and the top ten take around 13%. CDR1 and CDR2 from the germline V gene are SGHNT and YYREEE (reference sequence). The CDR3 extends over 11 amino acids. Trimming took off 1 base at V and 8 bases at J, with 6 bases between the two ends. The sample consisted of peripheral blood. V usage is TRBV5-4 and J usage is TRBJ1-2; perhaps TRBD1 as D (5 bases). This receptor was identified in a woman aged 25-40 years who had recovered from COVID-19. This CDR3 reads CASSLQGGYTF. In nucleotides, the CDR3 is TGTGCCAGCAGCTTGCAGGGCGGCTACACCTTC.